Following are 13 T cell receptor beta chains from one sample sequenced in a study of blood T cell repertoires in COVID-19. The protocol was immunoSEQ multiplex PCR, while the TCRdb copy is restricted to in-frame clones and leaves out a portion. The repertoire holds about 200,000 clones, with over 75% as singletons. The sequenced sample consisted of peripheral blood. These receptors came from an elderly woman with acute or convalescent COVID-19.

The chain combines TRBV21-1 with TRBJ1-2. TRBV21-1 is reported as a pseudogene. The CDR3 contains 18 residues. CDR3 loop: CASSKARGGASRVGGYTF. CDR3 nucleotide sequence: TGTGCCAGCAGCAAAGCGAGGGGGGGCGCATCACGAGTCGGTGGCTACACCTTC.

This chain joins TRBV7-9 and TRBJ2-7; 12 bases match TRBD2. The germline V gene encodes CDR1 SEHNR and CDR2 FQNEAQ (reference sequence). Germline trimming cut 5 bases from V and 6 bases from J; bases unmatched to any gene: 2. CDR3 size: 13 residues. CDR3 sequence reads: CASSPGLAGEQYF. CDR3 in DNA: TGTGCCAGCAGCCCGGGACTAGCGGGCGAGCAGTACTTC.

This clone was detected only a few times. The chain employs TRBV5-1 and TRBJ2-7; a weak D match, TRBD2 (6 bases). V was clipped by 5 bases and J by 3 bases, with 9 bases between them. The CDR3 runs 12 residues. Per the germline V gene, CDR1 is SGHRS and CDR2 is YFSETQ. The CDR3 DNA reads as TGCGCCAGCAGATCCGGGAGCTACGAGCAGTACTTC. Encoded protein: CASRSGSYEQYF.

J is TRBJ2-7 and V is TRBV5-6; TRBD1 aligns across 7 bases. The J segment lost 4 bases and the V segment lost 0 bases, leaving 10 bases of the junction unmatched. Germline V gene sequence: CDR1 SGHDT, CDR2 YYEEEE. The CDR3 totals 16 residues. Written as DNA, the CDR3 is TGTGCCAGCAGCTTGGTGGTGACAGGGAAAGTTTACGAGCAGTACTTC. Its protein is CASSLVVTGKVYEQYF.

This clone has only a few counts. The chain recombines TRBV13 with TRBJ1-1; no firm D call. Trimming took off 4 bases at V and 3 bases at J, with 12 bases between the two ends. Germline-derived CDR1 and CDR2 are PRHDT and FYEKMQ (reference sequence). The CDR3 length is 14 residues. This CDR3 is CASSSGRWDTEAFF. In DNA form, the CDR3 reads TGTGCCAGCAGCTCCGGGAGATGGGACACTGAAGCTTTCTTT.

The gene calls are TRBV5-1 and TRBJ2-1; 11 nucleotides line up with TRBD2. The CDR3 length is 17 residues. The J segment lost 2 bases and the V segment lost 0 bases, leaving 4 bases of the junction unmatched. Per germline, CDR1 SGHRS and CDR2 YFSETQ. The CDR3 nucleotides read TGCGCCAGCAGCTTGGCTCCGACTAGCGGGGCCTACAATGAGCAGTTCTTC. It codes for CASSLAPTSGAYNEQFF.

CDR3 amino acids: CASSPGGNSNQPQHF. CDR3 sequence (DNA): TGTGCCAGCAGCCCGGGGGGTAATAGCAATCAGCCCCAGCATTTT. The rearrangement links TRBV9 to TRBJ1-5, with D maybe TRBD1 (5 bases). Trimming took 4 bases from V and 0 from J, leaving 11 bases between them. CDR3 size: 15 residues. Germline CDR1 SGDLS, CDR2 YYNGEE.

The chain employs TRBV27 and TRBJ2-1; 12 positions match TRBD2. The CDR3 consists of 17 residues. Germline CDR1 and CDR2: MNHEY and SMNVEV (reference sequence). V was pared by 2 bases and J by 0 bases, with 2 bases of the junction left unmatched. DNA of the CDR3: TGTGCCAGCAGTTTAGGACTAGCGGGGATCTCCTACAATGAGCAGTTCTTC. This translates into CASSLGLAGISYNEQFF.

This clone has just one count. This sequence joins TRBV28 and TRBJ2-1; TRBD1 might be the D (5 bases). Germline CDR1 MDHEN, CDR2 SYDVKM. V shed 2 bases and J shed 2 bases, with 10 bases lying between them. This CDR3 region has 15 residues. The CDR3, as DNA: TGTGCCAGCAGTTTACCCGACAGAACCTACAATGAGCAGTTCTTC. Translation: CASSLPDRTYNEQFF.

This chain joins TRBV19 and TRBJ1-2; no clear D gene. V was clipped by 5 bases and J by 3 bases, with 7 bases between them. The CDR3 contains 12 residues. Germline-derived CDR1 and CDR2 are LNHDA and SQIVND (reference sequence). In DNA form, the CDR3 reads TGTGCCAGTAGTGTCCGGGACTATGGCTACACCTTC. Amino acids: CASSVRDYGYTF.

The chain carries TRBV27 and TRBJ2-6, with 8 bases lining up with TRBD1. Germline V gene sequence: CDR1 MNHEY, CDR2 SMNVEV (reference sequence). The CDR3 extends over 18 amino acids. V dropped 6 bases and J dropped 0; count of bases not matched to a gene: 10. As DNA, the CDR3 is TGTGCCAGCAGCCGCCGGGGACAGGCATTCTCTGGGGCCAACGTCCTGACTTTC. It encodes CASSRRGQAFSGANVLTF.

This clone was picked up one time. V is TRBV14 and J is TRBJ1-1; 11 bases match TRBD1. CDR1 and CDR2 from the germline V gene are SGHDN and FVKESK. CDR3 length: 23 amino acids. Trimming cost V 0 bases and J 0 bases; bases outside gene matches: 21. The DNA of the CDR3 is TGTGCCAGCAGCCAAGATTGGCTTAAGGGACAGGGGGTACCCTTAACCCTGAACACTGAAGCTTTCTTT. It yields the protein CASSQDWLKGQGVPLTLNTEAFF.

The chain is built from TRBV23-1 and TRBJ2-1; the match to TRBD1 covers 7 bases. TRBV23-1 is an open reading frame, and its role is uncertain. V lost 0 bases to trimming and J lost 6 bases; unmatched junction nucleotides: 5. The CDR3 runs to 15 residues. The CDR3 protein is CASSQSEGQVNEQFF. The CDR3 bases are TGCGCCAGCAGTCAATCGGAAGGACAGGTCAATGAGCAGTTCTTC.